This T cell receptor beta chain originates from a study of blood T cell repertoires in COVID-19. Study-level information: Samples of COVID-19 (acute and convalescent) were obtained from the United States, Italy and Spain. In each case, the material was cDNA or gDNA derived from T cells, B-cell-depleted T cells, or PBMCs.

In the study's own analysis: The authors estimated nucleated cell counts from reference gene primer amplification. TCRdb's table, derived via immunoSEQ multiplex PCR, lists solely in-frame clones and lacks some. V and J calls and clone size follow that table, whereas D and trimming were derived from the DNA. The data contain 60,000 or so clones, about 85% of them singletons. Trimming removed 5 bases at V and 7 bases at J, with 18 bases between. Germline CDR1 reads MNHEY; CDR2 reads SMNVEV (reference sequence). The CDR3 is made up of 14 amino acids. The TCR was taken from a human donor with acute or convalescent COVID-19. The donor label of this sample is uncertain. The rearrangement links TRBV27 to TRBJ2-7; D is unresolved. What was sequenced was peripheral blood. The CDR3 sequence: CASSLESELEEQYF. CDR3 in DNA: TGTGCCAGCAGTCTGGAAAGTGAGTTGGAGGAGCAGTACTTC.